This T cell receptor beta chain was captured by sequencing in a study of blood T cell repertoires in COVID-19. Study at large: Both acute and convalescent COVID-19 samples were obtained from the United States, Italy and Spain. T cells, B-cell-depleted T cells, or PBMCs supplied cDNA or gDNA.

This CDR3 has 16 amino acids. Trimming cost V 3 bases and J 9 bases; bases outside gene matches: 16. Germline values: CDR1 DFQATT, CDR2 SNEGSKA (reference sequence). TCRdb's table, derived via immunoSEQ multiplex PCR, lists solely in-frame clones and lacks some. The table has about 110,000 clones, 87% seen once. The sequenced material came from peripheral blood. The rearrangement links TRBV20-1 to TRBJ2-7; 11 bases are shared with TRBD2. The source is a human donor in a cohort sampled during active COVID-19. This chain's CDR3 is CSASVGLAGGRSGQYF. In DNA, the CDR3 is TGCAGTGCTAGTGTGGGTCTAGCGGGGGGCCGAAGTGGGCAGTACTTC.